Below, 27 T cell receptor beta chains from the same sample are listed, as sequenced in a study of cytomegalovirus exposure and HLA in healthy donors. Primers for the PCR totalled 60 Vbeta and 13 Jbeta. Some clones are missing from TCRdb's copy, which holds only in-frame ones; the method was immunoSEQ multiplex PCR. The data show around 200,000 clones, 86% seen once. Material: PBMCs. Every receptor here comes from a woman aged 25 to 39 in good health and CMV-seronegative.

The rearrangement links TRBV6-6 to TRBJ1-1; 11 bases are a match to TRBD1. There are 14 residues in the CDR3. CDR1 and CDR2 (germline): MNHNY, SVGAGI (reference sequence). The J segment lost 5 bases and the V segment lost 6 bases, leaving 5 bases of the junction unmatched. The CDR3 nucleotides read TGTGCCAGCAGATCTGGACAGGGGGCGACTGAAGCTTTCTTT. This translates into CASRSGQGATEAFF.

The chain has TRBV7-8 and TRBJ2-5, with 8 bases identical to TRBD2. The DNA end is more similar to TRBJ2-7, so the J call may be wrong. The germline V gene has CDR1 SGHVS and CDR2 FQNEAQ. CDR3 size: 15 residues. CDR3 bases: TGTGCCAGCAGCTTGGGCGGGGGGCTCACCTACGAGCAGTACTTC. As protein: CASSLGGGLTYEQYF.

The CDR3 DNA reads TGTGCCAGCAGCTTGGGAGGGACTGCAAACACTGAAGCTTTCTTT. This translates into CASSLGGTANTEAFF. This rearrangement joins TRBV5-4 to TRBJ1-1, with D perhaps TRBD1 (5 bases). The germline V gene has CDR1 SGHNT and CDR2 YYREEE (reference sequence). The V gene lost 0 bases and the J gene lost 2 bases, with 11 bases spanning the gap. The CDR3 is 15 residues long.

The chain carries TRBV28 and TRBJ2-7, with a weak D call TRBD1 (6 bases). Germline V lookup: CDR1 MDHEN, CDR2 SYDVKM. V was trimmed by 7 bases and J by 0 bases, leaving 13 bases between them. The CDR3 is made up of 14 amino acids. The CDR3 loop reads CASTNQGSSYEQYF. CDR3 sequence (DNA): TGTGCCAGCACCAACCAGGGGAGCTCCTACGAGCAGTACTTC. The variable domain in full, completed from reference TRBV28 and TRBJ2-7, reads DVKVTQSSRYLVKRTGEKVFLECVQDMDHENMFWYRQDPGLGLRLIYFSYDVKMKEKGDIPEGYSVSREKKERFSLILESASTNQTSMYLCASTNQGSSYEQYFGPGTRLTVT.

The chain joins TRBV6-1 to TRBJ2-3, with D unclear. The CDR3 extends over 14 amino acids. The V end was cut by 6 bases, the J end by 0 bases, with 10 bases between. The germline CDR1 and CDR2 sequences are MNHNS and SASEGT. Written as DNA, the CDR3 is TGTGCCAGCAGATTAGTAAGCAGCACAGATACGCAGTATTTT. Translating gives CASRLVSSTDTQYF.

The V gene is TRBV21-1, the J gene TRBJ2-7; the D call of TRBD2 is as the table states it, not checked on the DNA. TRBV21-1 is recorded as a pseudogene. The CDR3 has 15 amino acids. The CDR3, as DNA: TGTGCCAGCAGCAAAAAAGCGGGAGGGCTTATGAGGCAGTACTTC. It yields the protein CASSKKAGGLMRQYF.

The V gene is TRBV10-3, the J gene TRBJ2-3; D is ambiguous. V was shortened by 3 bases and J by 4 bases, with 5 bases between the two germline ends. This CDR3 spans 12 amino acids. The germline V gene has CDR1 ENHRY and CDR2 SYGVKD. CDR3 region: CAISDPPDTQYF. The DNA for the CDR3 is TGTGCCATCAGTGACCCTCCAGATACGCAGTATTTT.

J is TRBJ2-7 and V is TRBV19; a weak D match, TRBD1 (6 bases). Germline-derived CDR1 and CDR2 are LNHDA and SQIVND (reference sequence). This CDR3 is 15 amino acids long. Trimming stripped 6 bases from V and 3 bases from J, with 18 bases between. The CDR3 reads CASRVSGQQNYEQYF. CDR3 bases: TGTGCCAGTAGGGTATCGGGACAACAAAACTACGAGCAGTACTTC.

This clone occurred a few times. The CDR3 sequence is CASSSVASGRLETQYF. The CDR3 region has the DNA TGTGCCAGCAGCTCTGTGGCTAGCGGGAGACTAGAGACCCAGTACTTC. This chain links TRBV11-2 with TRBJ2-5, with 10 bases aligning to TRBD2. Germline lookup yields CDR1 SGHAT and CDR2 FQNNGV. Unmatched junction bases numbered 9, after V lost 4 bases and J lost 4 bases. This CDR3 contains 16 residues.

This chain joins TRBV7-8 and TRBJ2-7, with D unresolved. V was shortened by 1 base and J by 0 bases, with 10 bases between the two germline ends. The germline gives CDR1 SGHVS, CDR2 FQNEAQ. The CDR3 is made up of 15 amino acids. The CDR3 is CASSLGLRDSYEQYF. Written as DNA, the CDR3 is TGTGCCAGCAGCTTAGGTTTGCGTGACTCCTACGAGCAGTACTTC.

The chain joins TRBV9 to TRBJ2-3, with 9 bases lining up with TRBD2. The CDR3 totals 16 residues. The J segment lost 3 bases and the V segment lost 0 bases, leaving 5 bases of the junction unmatched. Germline V gene sequence: CDR1 SGDLS, CDR2 YYNGEE. The CDR3 loop is CASSVDSGSLTDTQYF. Written as DNA, the CDR3 is TGTGCCAGCAGCGTAGATAGCGGGAGTTTAACAGATACGCAGTATTTT.

The chain links TRBV27 to TRBJ2-3, with TRBD1 as a possible D gene (5 bases). CDR1 is MNHEY and CDR2 is SMNVEV in the germline V gene (reference sequence). The CDR3 spans 16 residues. V lost 1 base, J lost 1 base, and 12 bases lay in between. The CDR3 bases are TGTGCCAGCAGTTTATTGACAGACCGCGGCACAGATACGCAGTATTTT. Translated: CASSLLTDRGTDTQYF.

This chain links TRBV4-1 with TRBJ2-7; a weak D match, TRBD2 (6 bases). The V and J ends lost 0 bases and 9 bases respectively, with 12 bases between them. The CDR3 totals 13 residues. Looked up from germline, CDR1 is MGHRA and CDR2 is YSYEKL. The CDR3 bases are TGCGCCAGCAGCCAAGATAGCGGAGGGGTGCAGTACTTC. Amino acid sequence: CASSQDSGGVQYF.

The J gene is TRBJ2-2, the V gene TRBV14, with 10 bases aligning to TRBD2. The length of the CDR3 is 18 residues. Germline CDR1 and CDR2: SGHDN and FVKESK. After removal of 0 bases from V and 6 bases from J, the junction contained 10 bases not matched to a gene. CDR3 bases: TGTGCCAGCAGCCAAGAGGGGTCGGGACTAGCGATCGCCGGGGAGCTGTTTTTT. Translated, it gives CASSQEGSGLAIAGELFF. The full variable domain, completed using reference TRBV14 and TRBJ2-2, is EAGVTQFPSHSVIEKGQTVTLRCDPISGHDNLYWYRRVMGKEIKFLLHFVKESKQDESGMPNNRFLAERTGGTYSTLKVQPAELEDSGVYFCASSQEGSGLAIAGELFFGEGSRLTVL.

The chain has TRBV5-6 and TRBJ1-3, with D unresolved. V was trimmed by 4 bases and J by 1 base, leaving 12 bases between them. CDR1 is SGHDT and CDR2 is YYEEEE in the germline V gene. The CDR3 covers 15 residues. The CDR3 is CASSRIQLSGNTIYF. DNA of the CDR3: TGTGCCAGCAGCCGGATACAGTTATCTGGAAACACCATATATTTT.

The CDR3 region is CASRKAGGLGDTQYF. DNA for the CDR3: TGTGCCAGCCGGAAGGCGGGGGGCCTGGGGGATACGCAGTATTTT. This chain connects TRBV28 to TRBJ2-3; TRBD2 matches at 8 bases. V shed 8 bases and J 6 bases; nucleotides not matched to a gene: 13. The CDR3 has 15 amino acids. The germline V gene encodes CDR1 MDHEN and CDR2 SYDVKM.

The gene calls are TRBV19 and TRBJ2-1; D gene uncertain. Germline V gene sequence: CDR1 LNHDA, CDR2 SQIVND (reference sequence). Trimming removed 3 bases at V and 6 bases at J, with 12 bases between. The CDR3 loop spans 14 amino acids. CDR3 DNA: TGTGCCAGTAGTATTACCTTCCCCGGCAATGAGCAGTTCTTC. Translating it yields CASSITFPGNEQFF.

The rearrangement links TRBV5-1 to TRBJ2-1, with D perhaps TRBD2 (6 bases). The CDR3 contains 13 residues. The V gene's germline CDR1 is SGHRS and CDR2 YFSETQ. Trimming cost V 7 bases and J 0 bases, with 8 bases left between them. The DNA for the CDR3 is TGCGCCAGCCGGGAGAGCTCCTACAATGAGCAGTTCTTC. Protein sequence: CASRESSYNEQFF.

This clone was detected a few times. This chain links TRBV28 with TRBJ1-5; a possible D gene is TRBD1 (5 bases). There are 17 residues in the CDR3. CDR1 MDHEN and CDR2 SYDVKM come from the germline V gene. Trimming took 6 bases from V and 2 from J, leaving 20 bases between them. CDR3 region: CASSPSEGGVGNQPQHF. The DNA of the CDR3 is TGTGCCAGCAGCCCCAGTGAGGGAGGGGTCGGCAATCAGCCCCAGCATTTT.

The chain recombines TRBV7-6 with TRBJ2-5; D might be TRBD2 (5 bases). CDR1 SGHVS and CDR2 FNYEAQ come from the germline V gene. The CDR3 runs 14 residues. V lost 4 bases and J 4 bases, leaving 13 bases between the germline ends. CDR3 in amino acids: CASSSTSVGETQYF. CDR3 sequence (DNA): TGTGCCAGCAGCTCAACTAGTGTCGGAGAGACCCAGTACTTC.

V usage is TRBV28 and J usage is TRBJ2-7, with unresolved D. V was pared by 5 bases and J by 0 bases, with 17 bases between. The CDR3 extends over 16 amino acids. CDR1 is MDHEN and CDR2 is SYDVKM in the germline V gene. CDR3 sequence: CASSIHPTILSYEQYF. In nucleotides, the CDR3 is TGTGCCAGCAGTATACACCCGACAATCCTCTCCTACGAGCAGTACTTC.

The rearrangement links TRBV29-1 to TRBJ1-1; D not resolved. Trimming took off 2 bases at V and 10 bases at J, with 14 bases between the two ends. The V gene's germline CDR1 is SQVTM and CDR2 ANQGSEA. This CDR3 contains 12 residues. The DNA of the CDR3 is TGCAGCGTTGAAAGAGGGCAGGCGGGAGCTTTCTTT. It is translated as CSVERGQAGAFF.

The chain links TRBV9 to TRBJ2-2; D gene unclear. This CDR3 has 13 residues. The V end lost 4 bases, the J end lost 0 bases, and 4 bases lay between the germline ends. The germline gives CDR1 SGDLS, CDR2 YYNGEE. Here the CDR3 reads CASSTSNTGELFF. The CDR3 nucleotides are TGTGCCAGCAGCACTTCGAACACCGGGGAGCTGTTTTTT. Full variable domain (missing parts from reference TRBV9 and TRBJ2-2): DSGVTQTPKHLITATGQRVTLRCSPRSGDLSVYWYQQSLDQGLQFLIQYYNGEERAKGNILERFSAQQFPDLHSELNLSSLELGDSALYFCASSTSNTGELFFGEGSRLTVL.

This chain joins TRBV7-9 and TRBJ2-1; 11 bases align to TRBD1. Germline V gene data show CDR1 as SEHNR and CDR2 as FQNEAQ (reference sequence). There are 19 residues in the CDR3. Trimming at V came to 6 bases and at J to 6 bases, leaving 19 bases not matched to a gene. DNA for the CDR3: TGTGCCAGCAGTTCCGGGACAGGGGGTCGCGGGAGAGCTCTCAATGAGCAGTTCTTC. It encodes CASSSGTGGRGRALNEQFF. Drawing the rest from reference TRBV7-9 and TRBJ2-1, the complete variable domain is DTGVSQNPRHKITKRGQNVTFRCDPISEHNRLYWYRQTLGQGPEFLTYFQNEAQLEKSRLLSDRFSAERPKGSFSTLEIQRTEQGDSAMYLCASSSGTGGRGRALNEQFFGPGTRLTVL.

The chain carries TRBV7-7 and TRBJ2-7, with TRBD1 identical over 7 bases. CDR3 length equals 13 residues. Germline CDR1 is SSHAT and CDR2 is FNYEAQ (reference sequence). The CDR3 DNA sequence: TGTGTTAGCAGCCTCGACAGGGACGGCGAGCAGTACTTC. Translated: CVSSLDRDGEQYF.

J is TRBJ1-3 and V is TRBV4-1; D possibly corresponds to TRBD1 (5 bases). Germline V gene data show CDR1 as MGHRA and CDR2 as YSYEKL. With 1 base removed from V and 8 bases from J, the gap between germline ends came to 21 bases. The CDR3 covers 17 residues. Here the CDR3 reads CASSQGLKSRAVDTIYF. Here the CDR3 DNA reads TGCGCCAGCAGCCAAGGGCTGAAGAGCAGGGCGGTTGACACCATATATTTT.

This chain links TRBV28 with TRBJ1-6; the match to TRBD1 covers 9 bases. The ends lost 5 bases at V and 5 bases at J; junction bases unmatched: 4. Looked up from germline, CDR1 is MDHEN and CDR2 is SYDVKM. CDR3 length: 15 residues. The CDR3 DNA sequence: TGTGCCAGCAGTCCGTGGACAGGGGATAATTCACCCCTCCACTTT. This sequence encodes CASSPWTGDNSPLHF.